The table lists the clone carrying this T cell receptor beta chain with a count of one. The data were obtained in a study of shared clonotypes between healthy human individuals. Background on the study: Each donor contributed plates that comprised three CD4 naive, three CD4 memory, two CD8 naive and one CD8 memory.

Naivety among CD8 cells was defined by CD45RO negativity and positive CCR7 selection, thereby excluding terminally differentiated effector memory CD45RA+ cells. None of the donors, who were healthy HIV-negative adults, had recently had acute infections or vaccinations. V was cut by 0 bases and J by 3 bases, with 13 bases left in between. CDR1 is SGHNT, CDR2 YYREEE, per germline (reference sequence). The CDR3 is 15 residues long. The data were produced by immunoSEQ multiplex PCR, yet TCRdb's version contains in-frame clones alone and is incomplete. The table includes about 2 million clones, about 95% detected once.

The sequenced sample was naive CD8+ T cells sorted from blood. The chain carries TRBV5-4 and TRBJ2-7, with D perhaps TRBD1 (6 bases). The TCR sequence derives from a man between 18 and 29 years old in good health. The CDR3 DNA reads TGTGCCAGCAGCTTGGCGACAGGCAACCACTACGAGCAGTACTTC. This sequence encodes CASSLATGNHYEQYF.